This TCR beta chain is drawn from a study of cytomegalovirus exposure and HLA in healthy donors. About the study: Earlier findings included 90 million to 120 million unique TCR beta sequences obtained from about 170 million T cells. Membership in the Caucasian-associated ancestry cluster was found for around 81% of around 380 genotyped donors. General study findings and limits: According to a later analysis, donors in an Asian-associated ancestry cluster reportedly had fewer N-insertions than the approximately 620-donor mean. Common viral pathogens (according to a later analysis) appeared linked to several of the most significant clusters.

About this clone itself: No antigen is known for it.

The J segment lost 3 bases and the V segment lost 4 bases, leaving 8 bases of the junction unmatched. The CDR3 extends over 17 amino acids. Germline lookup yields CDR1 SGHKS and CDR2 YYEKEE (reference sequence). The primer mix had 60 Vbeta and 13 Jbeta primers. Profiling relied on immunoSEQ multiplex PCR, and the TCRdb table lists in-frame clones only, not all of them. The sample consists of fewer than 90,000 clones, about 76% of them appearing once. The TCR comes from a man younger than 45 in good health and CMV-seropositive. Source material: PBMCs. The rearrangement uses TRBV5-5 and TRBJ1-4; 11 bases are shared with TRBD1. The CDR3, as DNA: TGTGCCAGCAGCGCAACGGGACAGGGGGTGGCTAATGAAAAACTGTTTTTT. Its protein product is CASSATGQGVANEKLFF.